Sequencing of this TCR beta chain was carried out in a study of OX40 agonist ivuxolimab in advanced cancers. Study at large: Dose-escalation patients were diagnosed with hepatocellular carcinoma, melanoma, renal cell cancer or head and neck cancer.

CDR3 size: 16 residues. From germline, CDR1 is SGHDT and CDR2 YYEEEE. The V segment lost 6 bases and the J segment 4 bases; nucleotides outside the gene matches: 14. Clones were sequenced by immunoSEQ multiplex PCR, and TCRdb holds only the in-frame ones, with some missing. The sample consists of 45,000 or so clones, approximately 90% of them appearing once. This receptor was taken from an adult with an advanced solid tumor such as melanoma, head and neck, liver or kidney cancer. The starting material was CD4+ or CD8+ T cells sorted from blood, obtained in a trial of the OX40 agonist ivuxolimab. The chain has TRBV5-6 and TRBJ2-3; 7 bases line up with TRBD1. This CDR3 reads CASTSARDRGPDTQYF. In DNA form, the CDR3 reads TGTGCCAGCACCTCGGCCCGGGACAGAGGTCCAGATACGCAGTATTTT.